This TCR beta chain is drawn from a study of post-analysis software for immune sequencing data. The TCR beta cDNA libraries contained unique molecular identifiers. One entry per CDR3 protein, called by TCRdb with MiXCR from the PCR reads. There are roughly 870,000 distinct CDR3 sequences in the sample; roughly half occur only once, and roughly 4.4% lies in the top ten. V dropped 7 bases and J dropped 2 bases, with 7 bases sitting between them. Germline lookup yields CDR1 SQVTM and CDR2 ANQGSEA. This CDR3 region has 11 residues. In its sample, this clonotype was seen a few times. No antigen is known for it. Findings and limits, study-wide: Those with multiple sclerosis, the patient group, showed significantly lower normalized Chao1 diversity than controls. Higher frequency in patients than in controls was seen for roughly five TRBV segments, with TRBV5-6, TRBV5-1 and TRBV20-1 among them. Analysis by F measure revealed that same-batch samples clustered strongly together.

The specimen sequenced was blood. The origin of this receptor is a girl aged 10 to 17 with multiple sclerosis. This chain uses TRBV29-1 with TRBJ2-3; D gene uncertain. CDR3 DNA sequence: TGCAGCGCTCTATCCACAGATACGCAGTATTTT. Its translation is CSALSTDTQYF.